This TCR beta chain was sequenced during a study of response to subunit inactivated influenza vaccine. TCRdb reprocessed the RT-PCR reads via MiXCR and lists one record per CDR3 protein. The sample shows just under 550,000 distinct CDR3 sequences, under 25% of them seen only once. Germline assignment: CDR1 MDHEN and CDR2 SYDVKM. Trimming removed 8 bases at V and 3 bases at J, with 8 bases between. The CDR3 is made up of 12 amino acids. These sequences were also reported in another study, on T cells expressing NK-cell markers. That work states: cDNA encoding TCR beta was synthesized via 5'RACE template switching incorporating UMIs. It was sorted CD3+CD56+NKG2C+, CD3+CD56+NKG2C- and CD3+CD56-NKG2C+ T cells that supplied the TCR beta repertoires. Eight donors were sequenced, of whom seven were HCMV-seropositive, while the remaining one was HCMV-seronegative. A range of roughly 1.0-8% of CD8+ T cells consisted of dominant NKG2C+ clonotypes in roughly 6 donors.

The material sequenced was CD4+ T cells sorted from PBMCs, taken 11 to 12 days after vaccination. This receptor was taken from a man over 45 who received an inactivated influenza vaccine. V usage is TRBV28 and J usage is TRBJ2-1; D is possibly TRBD1 or TRBD2 (6 bases each). The CDR3 loop reads CASRGLYNEQFF. For the CDR3, the DNA is TGTGCCAGCCGGGGGCTCTACAATGAGCAGTTCTTC.